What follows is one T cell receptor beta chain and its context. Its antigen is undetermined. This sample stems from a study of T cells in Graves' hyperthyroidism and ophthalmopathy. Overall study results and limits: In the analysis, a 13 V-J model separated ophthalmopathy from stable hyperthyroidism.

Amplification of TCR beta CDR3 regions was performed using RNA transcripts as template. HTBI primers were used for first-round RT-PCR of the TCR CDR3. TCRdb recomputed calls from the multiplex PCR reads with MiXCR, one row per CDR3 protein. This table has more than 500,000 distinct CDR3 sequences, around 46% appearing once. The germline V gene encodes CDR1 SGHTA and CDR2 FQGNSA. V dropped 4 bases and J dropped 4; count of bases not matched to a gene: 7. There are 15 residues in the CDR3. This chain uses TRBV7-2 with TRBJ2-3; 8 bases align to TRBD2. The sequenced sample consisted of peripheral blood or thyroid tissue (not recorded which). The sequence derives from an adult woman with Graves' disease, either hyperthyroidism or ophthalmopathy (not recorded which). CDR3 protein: CASSSGLVLSDTQYF. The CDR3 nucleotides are TGTGCCAGCAGCTCGGGACTAGTGCTGTCAGATACGCAGTATTTT.